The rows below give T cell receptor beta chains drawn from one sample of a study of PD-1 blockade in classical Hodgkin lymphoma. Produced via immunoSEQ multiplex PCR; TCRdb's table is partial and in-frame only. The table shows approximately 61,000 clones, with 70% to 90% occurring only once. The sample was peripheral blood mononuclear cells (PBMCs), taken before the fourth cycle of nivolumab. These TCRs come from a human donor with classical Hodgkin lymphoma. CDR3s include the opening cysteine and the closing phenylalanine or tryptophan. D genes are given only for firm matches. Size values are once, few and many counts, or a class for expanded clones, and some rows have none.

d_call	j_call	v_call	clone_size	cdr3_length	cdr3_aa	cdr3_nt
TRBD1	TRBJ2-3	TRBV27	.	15	CASSILTGGADTQYF	TGTGCCAGCAGTATCTTAACAGGGGGCGCGGATACGCAGTATTTT
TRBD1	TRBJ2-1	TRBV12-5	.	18	CASGLVGWTGSSYNEQFF	TGTGCTAGTGGTTTGGTGGGATGGACAGGGAGCTCCTACAATGAGCAGTTCTTC
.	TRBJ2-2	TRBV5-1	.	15	CASSLMGANTGELFF	TGCGCCAGCAGCTTGATGGGAGCGAACACCGGGGAGCTGTTTTTT
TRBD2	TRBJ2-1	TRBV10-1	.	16	CASSVLAGGLTNEQFF	TGCGCCAGCAGTGTACTAGCGGGGGGCCTAACGAATGAGCAGTTCTTC
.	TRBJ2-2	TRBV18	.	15	CASSPLQGQTGELFF	TGTGCCAGCTCACCACTCCAGGGGCAAACCGGGGAGCTGTTTTTT
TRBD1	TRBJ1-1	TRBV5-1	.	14	CASSSQGVNTEAFF	TGCGCCAGCAGCTCTCAGGGGGTTAACACTGAAGCTTTCTTT
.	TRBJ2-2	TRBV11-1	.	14	CASSSQGNTGELFF	TGTGCCAGCAGCTCCCAGGGGAACACCGGGGAGCTGTTTTTT
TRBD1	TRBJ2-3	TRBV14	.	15	CASSQRTGFTDTQYF	TGTGCCAGCAGCCAGCGGACAGGGTTTACAGATACGCAGTATTTT
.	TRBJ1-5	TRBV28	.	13	CTSTLGRNQPQHF	TGTACCAGCACCCTGGGACGCAATCAGCCCCAGCATTTT
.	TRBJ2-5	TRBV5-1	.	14	CASSFPLAKETQYF	TGCGCCAGCAGCTTCCCGCTAGCGAAAGAGACCCAGTACTTC
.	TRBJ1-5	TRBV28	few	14	CASMVQGVNQPQHF	TGTGCCAGCATGGTTCAGGGAGTGAATCAGCCCCAGCATTTT
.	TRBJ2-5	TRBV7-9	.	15	CASSLGTGRQETQYF	TGTGCCAGCAGCTTAGGTACAGGGCGACAAGAGACCCAGTACTTC
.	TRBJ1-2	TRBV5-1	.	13	CASSSGSGAGYTF	TGCGCCAGCAGCTCGGGGTCAGGGGCTGGCTACACCTTC
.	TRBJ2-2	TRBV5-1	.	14	CASSRDGNTGELFF	TGCGCCAGCAGCCGTGACGGGAACACCGGGGAGCTGTTTTTT
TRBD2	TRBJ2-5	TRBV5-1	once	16	CASSLSSGGARETQYF	TGCGCCAGCAGCTTAAGTAGCGGGGGGGCTCGAGAGACCCAGTACTTC
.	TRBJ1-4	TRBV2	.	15	CAASTGEGYSEKLFF	TGTGCCGCCAGCACTGGAGAGGGGTATAGTGAAAAACTGTTTTTT
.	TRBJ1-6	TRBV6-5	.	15	CASSRLRAIGSPLHF	TGTGCCAGCAGTCGATTACGGGCTATCGGTTCACCCCTCCACTTT
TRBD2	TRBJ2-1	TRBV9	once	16	CASSVAPGGRYNEQFF	TGTGCCAGCAGCGTAGCACCGGGGGGGCGGTACAATGAGCAGTTCTTC
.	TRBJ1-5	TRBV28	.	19	CASSTYFKGQLIGNQPQHF	TGTGCCAGCAGCACCTACTTCAAAGGACAGTTAATAGGCAATCAGCCCCAGCATTTT
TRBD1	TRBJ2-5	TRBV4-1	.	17	CASSQVQDRGLQETQYF	TGCGCCAGCAGCCAAGTCCAGGACAGGGGGCTGCAAGAGACCCAGTACTTC
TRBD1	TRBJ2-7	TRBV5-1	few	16	CASTGGTGESSYEQYF	TGCGCCAGCACCGGGGGGACAGGGGAAAGCTCCTACGAGCAGTACTTC
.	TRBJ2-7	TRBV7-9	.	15	CASSLVAGWSYEQYF	TGTGCCAGCAGCTTAGTGGCAGGGTGGAGCTACGAGCAGTACTTC
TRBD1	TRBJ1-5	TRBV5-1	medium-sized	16	CASSLEGTGGGQPQHF	TGCGCCAGCAGCTTGGAAGGGACAGGGGGAGGGCAGCCCCAGCATTTT
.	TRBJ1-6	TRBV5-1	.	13	CASSLDSGSPLHF	TGCGCCAGCAGCTTGGACAGCGGTTCACCCCTCCACTTT
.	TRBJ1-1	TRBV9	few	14	CASSARTAPDEAFF	TGTGCCAGCAGCGCCCGTACCGCCCCTGATGAAGCTTTCTTT
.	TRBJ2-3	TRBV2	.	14	CASSVFSGTDTQYF	TGTGCCAGCAGTGTATTCTCCGGCACAGATACGCAGTATTTT
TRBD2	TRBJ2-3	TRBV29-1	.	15	CSVGSRGGATDTQYF	TGCAGCGTTGGGAGTCGCGGGGGGGCCACAGATACGCAGTATTTT
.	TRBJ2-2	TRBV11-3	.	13	CASSLGGTGELFF	TGTGCCAGCAGCTTAGGGGGCACCGGGGAGCTGTTTTTT
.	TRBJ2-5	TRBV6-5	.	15	CASTRRGAFQETQYF	TGTGCCAGCACTCGGCGGGGAGCGTTCCAAGAGACCCAGTACTTC
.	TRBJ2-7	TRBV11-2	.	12	CASSLGGVEQYF	TGTGCCAGCAGCTTAGGGGGGGTCGAGCAGTACTTC
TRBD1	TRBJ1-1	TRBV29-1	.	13	CSVADRGGTEAFF	TGCAGCGTCGCAGACAGGGGAGGGACTGAAGCTTTCTTT
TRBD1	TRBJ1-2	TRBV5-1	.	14	CASSLEGAGYGYTF	TGCGCCAGCAGCTTGGAGGGGGCAGGCTATGGCTACACCTTC
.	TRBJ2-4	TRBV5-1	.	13	CASSLGGSNIQYF	TGCGCCAGCAGCTTAGGAGGTTCGAACATTCAGTACTTC
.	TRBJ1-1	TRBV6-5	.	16	CASSYSSLGKNTEAFF	TGTGCCAGCAGTTACTCGAGTTTAGGAAAGAACACTGAAGCTTTCTTT
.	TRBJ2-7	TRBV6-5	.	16	CASSSYKIEGLYEQYF	TGTGCCAGCAGTTCGTACAAGATCGAGGGTCTGTACGAGCAGTACTTC
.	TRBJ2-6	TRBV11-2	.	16	CASSPLAGSGANVLTF	TGTGCCAGCAGCCCCCTAGCAGGCTCTGGGGCCAACGTCCTGACTTTC
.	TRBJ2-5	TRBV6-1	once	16	CASSALSAGSQETQYF	TGTGCCAGCAGTGCTCTATCAGCAGGGAGCCAAGAGACCCAGTACTTC
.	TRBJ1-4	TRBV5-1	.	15	CASSLEGTPGGKLFF	TGCGCCAGCAGCTTGGAAGGGACACCTGGGGGAAAACTGTTTTTT
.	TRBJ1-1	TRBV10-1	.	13	CASSDRGNTEAFF	TGCGCCAGCAGTGATAGGGGGAACACTGAAGCTTTCTTT
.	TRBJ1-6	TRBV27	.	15	CASSPLGLEGSPLHF	TGTGCCAGCAGTCCCTTGGGGCTAGAGGGATCACCCCTCCACTTT
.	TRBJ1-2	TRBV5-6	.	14	CASSPGGTNYGYTF	TGTGCCAGCAGCCCCGGAGGAACGAACTATGGCTACACCTTC
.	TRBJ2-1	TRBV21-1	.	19	CASSKNNASGLAGLNEQFF	TGTGCCAGCAGCAAAAATAACGCCTCGGGACTAGCGGGCCTCAATGAGCAGTTCTTC
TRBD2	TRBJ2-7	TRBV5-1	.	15	CASSSGLTGGYEQYF	TGCGCCAGCAGCTCGGGACTCACGGGGGGCTACGAGCAGTACTTC
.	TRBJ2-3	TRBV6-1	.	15	CASSEEGWTTDTQYF	TGTGCCAGCAGTGAAGAAGGATGGACTACCGATACGCAGTATTTT
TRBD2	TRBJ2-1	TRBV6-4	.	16	CASSDSWTSGGDEQFF	TGTGCCAGCAGTGACTCGTGGACTAGCGGGGGGGATGAGCAGTTCTTC
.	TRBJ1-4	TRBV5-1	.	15	CASSSLGVTNEKLFF	TGCGCCAGCAGCTCCTTGGGGGTTACTAATGAAAAACTGTTTTTT
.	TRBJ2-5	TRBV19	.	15	CASSNLGRAEETQYF	TGTGCCAGTAGTAACCTCGGACGGGCGGAAGAGACCCAGTACTTC
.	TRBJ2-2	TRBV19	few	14	CASSTVANTGELFF	TGTGCCAGTAGTACCGTAGCGAACACCGGGGAGCTGTTTTTT
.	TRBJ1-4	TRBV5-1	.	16	CASSFLGKATNEKLFF	TGCGCCAGCAGCTTTCTGGGGAAGGCAACTAATGAAAAACTGTTTTTT
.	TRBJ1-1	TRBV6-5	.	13	CASTGSVNTEAFF	TGTGCCAGCACGGGGAGTGTCAACACTGAAGCTTTCTTT
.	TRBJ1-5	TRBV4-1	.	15	CASKEEGGPNQPQHF	TGCGCCAGCAAAGAAGAGGGGGGCCCGAATCAGCCCCAGCATTTT
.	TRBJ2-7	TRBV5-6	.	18	CASSLSFQQTSLTYEQYF	TGTGCCAGCAGCTTGAGTTTCCAACAGACCTCACTTACCTACGAGCAGTACTTC
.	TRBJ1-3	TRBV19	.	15	CASSIQDASGNTIYF	TGTGCCAGTAGTATACAAGATGCCTCTGGAAACACCATATATTTT
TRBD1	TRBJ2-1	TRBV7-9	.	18	CASSLPPGGPASYNEQFF	TGTGCCAGCAGCTTACCCCCAGGGGGACCCGCCTCCTACAATGAGCAGTTCTTC
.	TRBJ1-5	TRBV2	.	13	CASSVGPRVDQHF	TGTGCCAGCAGTGTAGGCCCCCGAGTGGACCAGCATTTT
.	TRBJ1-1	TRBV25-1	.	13	CASRERDFTEAFF	TGTGCCAGCAGGGAAAGGGATTTCACTGAAGCTTTCTTT
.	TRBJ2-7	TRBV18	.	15	CASSPLGTDTYEQYF	TGTGCCAGCTCACCACTGGGGACCGACACCTACGAGCAGTACTTC